This T cell receptor beta chain was recovered during a study of graft-versus-host responses after intestinal transplantation. General study points: GvH clonotypes were identified within recipient marrow, with a subset emerging first in ileum or blood.

On this clone: Its cognate antigen is unknown.

Clones were sequenced by immunoSEQ multiplex PCR, and TCRdb holds only the in-frame ones, with some missing. The sample yields some 120,000 clones, around 92% seen once. Trimming shortened V by 1 base and J by 0 bases, and 8 bases separated the two germline ends. CDR1 and CDR2 (germline): SGHDT, YYEEEE. This CDR3 is built from 15 residues. The rearrangement uses TRBV5-6 and TRBJ1-5; D unresolved. The sample consisted of unstimulated CD8+ T cells sorted from spleen or lymph node cells, taken before transplant. The receptor comes from a human donor who was the organ donor for an intestinal transplant. The CDR3 DNA sequence: TGTGCCAGCAGCTTGAGGTACAATAGCAATCAGCCCCAGCATTTT. This codes for CASSLRYNSNQPQHF.